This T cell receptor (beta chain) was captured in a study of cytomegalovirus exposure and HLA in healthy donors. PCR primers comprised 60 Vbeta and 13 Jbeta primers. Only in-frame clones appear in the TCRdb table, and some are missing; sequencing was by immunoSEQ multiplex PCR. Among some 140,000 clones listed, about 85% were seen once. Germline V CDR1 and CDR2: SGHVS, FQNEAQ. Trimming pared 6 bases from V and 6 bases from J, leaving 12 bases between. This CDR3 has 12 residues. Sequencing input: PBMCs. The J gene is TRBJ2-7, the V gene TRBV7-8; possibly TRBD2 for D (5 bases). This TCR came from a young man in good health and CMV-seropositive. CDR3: CASREVAGEQYF. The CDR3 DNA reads TGTGCCAGCAGAGAAGTGGCGGGCGAGCAGTACTTC.